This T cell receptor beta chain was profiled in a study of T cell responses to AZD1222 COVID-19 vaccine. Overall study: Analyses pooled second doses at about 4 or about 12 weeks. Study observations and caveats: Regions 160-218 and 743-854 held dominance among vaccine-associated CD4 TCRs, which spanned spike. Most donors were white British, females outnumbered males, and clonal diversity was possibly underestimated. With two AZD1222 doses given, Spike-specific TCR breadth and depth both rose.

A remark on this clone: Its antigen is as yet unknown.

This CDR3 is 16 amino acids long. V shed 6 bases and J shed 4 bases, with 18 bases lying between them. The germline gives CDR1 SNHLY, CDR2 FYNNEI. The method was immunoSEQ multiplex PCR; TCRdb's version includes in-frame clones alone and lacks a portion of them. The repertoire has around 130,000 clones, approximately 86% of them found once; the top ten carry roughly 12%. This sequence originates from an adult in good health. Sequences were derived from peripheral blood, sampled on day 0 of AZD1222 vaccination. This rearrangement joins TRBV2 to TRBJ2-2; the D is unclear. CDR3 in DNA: TGTGCCAGCAGCGAACAAATTAGTAGATTCACCGGGGAGCTGTTTTTT. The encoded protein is CASSEQISRFTGELFF.